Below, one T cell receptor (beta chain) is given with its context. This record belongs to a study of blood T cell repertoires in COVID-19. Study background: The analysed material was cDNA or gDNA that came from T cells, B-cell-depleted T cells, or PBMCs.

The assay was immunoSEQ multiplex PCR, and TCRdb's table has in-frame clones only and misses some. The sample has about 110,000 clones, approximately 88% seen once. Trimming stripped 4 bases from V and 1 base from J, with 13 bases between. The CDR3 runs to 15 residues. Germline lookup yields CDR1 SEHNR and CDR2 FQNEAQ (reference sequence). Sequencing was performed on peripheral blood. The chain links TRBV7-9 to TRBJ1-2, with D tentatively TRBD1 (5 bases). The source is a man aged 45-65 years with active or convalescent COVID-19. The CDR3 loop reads CASSSPHQGNYGYTF. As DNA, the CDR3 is TGTGCCAGCAGCTCGCCCCATCAGGGTAACTATGGCTACACCTTC.